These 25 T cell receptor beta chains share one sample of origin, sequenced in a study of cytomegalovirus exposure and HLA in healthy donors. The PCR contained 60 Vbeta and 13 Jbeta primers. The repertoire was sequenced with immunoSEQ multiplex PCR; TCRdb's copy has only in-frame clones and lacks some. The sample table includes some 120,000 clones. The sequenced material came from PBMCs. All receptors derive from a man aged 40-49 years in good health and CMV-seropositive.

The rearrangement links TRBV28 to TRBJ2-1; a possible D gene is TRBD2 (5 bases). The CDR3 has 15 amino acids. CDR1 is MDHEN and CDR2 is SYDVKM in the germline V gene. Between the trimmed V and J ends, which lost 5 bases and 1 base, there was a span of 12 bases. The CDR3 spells CASSGRDSSYNEQFF. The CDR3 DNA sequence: TGTGCCAGCAGTGGCCGGGATTCGTCCTACAATGAGCAGTTCTTC.

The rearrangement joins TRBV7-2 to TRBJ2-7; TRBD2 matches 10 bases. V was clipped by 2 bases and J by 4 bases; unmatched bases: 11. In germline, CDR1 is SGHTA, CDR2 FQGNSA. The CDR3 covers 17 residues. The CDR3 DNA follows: TGTGCCAGCAGCTTATATGGGCGAGCGGGAGGGCCATACGAGCAGTACTTC. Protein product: CASSLYGRAGGPYEQYF. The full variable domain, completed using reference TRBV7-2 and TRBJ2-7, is GAGVSQSPSNKVTEKGKDVELRCDPISGHTALYWYRQSLGQGLEFLIYFQGNSAPDKSGLPSDRFSAERTGGSVSTLTIQRTQQEDSAVYLCASSLYGRAGGPYEQYFGPGTRLTVT.

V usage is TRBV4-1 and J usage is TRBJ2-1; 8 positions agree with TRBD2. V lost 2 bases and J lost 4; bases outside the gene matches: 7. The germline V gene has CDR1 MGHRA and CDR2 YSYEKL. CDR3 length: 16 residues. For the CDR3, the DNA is TGCGCCAGCAGCCAACCGGGACTAGATCCGTACAATGAGCAGTTCTTC. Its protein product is CASSQPGLDPYNEQFF.

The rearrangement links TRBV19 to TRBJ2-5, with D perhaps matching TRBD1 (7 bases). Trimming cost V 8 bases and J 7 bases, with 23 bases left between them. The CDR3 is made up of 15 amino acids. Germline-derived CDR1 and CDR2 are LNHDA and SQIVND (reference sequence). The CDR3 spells CASSAGTAGRGTQYF. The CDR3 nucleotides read TGTGCCAGTTCGGCCGGGACAGCTGGGCGGGGGACCCAGTACTTC. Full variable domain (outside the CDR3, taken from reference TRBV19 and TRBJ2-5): DGGITQSPKYLFRKEGQNVTLSCEQNLNHDAMYWYRQDPGQGLRLIYYSQIVNDFQKGDIAEGYSVSREKKESFPLTVTSAQKNPTAFYLCASSAGTAGRGTQYFGPGTRLLVL.

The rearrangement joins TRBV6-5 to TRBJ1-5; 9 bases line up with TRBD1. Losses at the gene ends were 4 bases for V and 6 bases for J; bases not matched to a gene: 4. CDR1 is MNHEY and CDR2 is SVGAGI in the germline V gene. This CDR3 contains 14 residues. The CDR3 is CASSWTGAGQPQHF. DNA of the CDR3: TGTGCCAGCAGTTGGACAGGGGCGGGTCAGCCCCAGCATTTT.

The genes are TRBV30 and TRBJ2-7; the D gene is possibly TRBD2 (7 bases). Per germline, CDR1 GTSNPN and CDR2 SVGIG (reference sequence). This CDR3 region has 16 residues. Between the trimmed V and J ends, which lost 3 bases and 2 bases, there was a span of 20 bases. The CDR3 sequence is CAWRRGGVTFPYEQYF. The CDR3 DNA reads TGTGCCTGGAGGAGGGGGGGTGTGACTTTCCCCTACGAGCAGTACTTC.

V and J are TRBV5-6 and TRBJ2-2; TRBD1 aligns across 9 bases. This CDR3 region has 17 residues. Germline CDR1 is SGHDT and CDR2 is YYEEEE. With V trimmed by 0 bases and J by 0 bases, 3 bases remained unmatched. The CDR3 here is CASSLDRGPANTGELFF. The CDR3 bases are TGTGCCAGCAGCTTGGACAGGGGGCCAGCGAACACCGGGGAGCTGTTTTTT.

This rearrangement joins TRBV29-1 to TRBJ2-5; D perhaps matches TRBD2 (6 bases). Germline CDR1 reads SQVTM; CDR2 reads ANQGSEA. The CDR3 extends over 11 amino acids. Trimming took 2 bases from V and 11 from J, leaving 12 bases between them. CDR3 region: CSVEIGEVQYF. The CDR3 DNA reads TGCAGCGTTGAAATAGGGGAGGTGCAGTACTTC.

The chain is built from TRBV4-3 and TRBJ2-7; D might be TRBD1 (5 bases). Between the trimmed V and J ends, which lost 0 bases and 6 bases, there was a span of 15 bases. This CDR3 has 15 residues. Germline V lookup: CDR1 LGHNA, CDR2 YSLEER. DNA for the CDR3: TGCGCCAGCAGCCAAGATGGAGACAGTATCGGCGAGCAGTACTTC. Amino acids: CASSQDGDSIGEQYF.

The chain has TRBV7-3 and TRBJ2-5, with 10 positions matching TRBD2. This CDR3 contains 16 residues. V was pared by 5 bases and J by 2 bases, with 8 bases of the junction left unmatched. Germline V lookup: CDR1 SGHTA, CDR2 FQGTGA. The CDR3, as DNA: TGTGCCAGCAGCCTCCGTGTAGCGGGAGGTCAAGAGACCCAGTACTTC. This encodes CASSLRVAGGQETQYF.

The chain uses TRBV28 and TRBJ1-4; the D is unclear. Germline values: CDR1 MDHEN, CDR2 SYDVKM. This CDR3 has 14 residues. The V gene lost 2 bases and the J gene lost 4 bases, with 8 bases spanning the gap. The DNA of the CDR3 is TGTGCCAGCAGTTTACCTTCGGGTAATGAAAAACTGTTTTTT. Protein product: CASSLPSGNEKLFF.

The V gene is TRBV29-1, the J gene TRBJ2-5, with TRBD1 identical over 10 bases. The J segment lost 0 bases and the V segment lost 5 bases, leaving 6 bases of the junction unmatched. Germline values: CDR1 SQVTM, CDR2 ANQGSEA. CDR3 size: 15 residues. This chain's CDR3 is CSVSPGQGNQETQYF. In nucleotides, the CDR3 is TGCAGCGTTAGTCCGGGACAGGGGAACCAAGAGACCCAGTACTTC.

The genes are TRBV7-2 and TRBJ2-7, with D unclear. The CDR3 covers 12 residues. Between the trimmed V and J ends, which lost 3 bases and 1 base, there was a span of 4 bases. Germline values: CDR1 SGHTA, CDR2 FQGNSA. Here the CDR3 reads CASSLSSYEQYF. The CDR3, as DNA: TGTGCCAGCAGCTTGTCATCCTACGAGCAGTACTTC. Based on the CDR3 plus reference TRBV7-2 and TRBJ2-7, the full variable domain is GAGVSQSPSNKVTEKGKDVELRCDPISGHTALYWYRQSLGQGLEFLIYFQGNSAPDKSGLPSDRFSAERTGGSVSTLTIQRTQQEDSAVYLCASSLSSYEQYFGPGTRLTVT.

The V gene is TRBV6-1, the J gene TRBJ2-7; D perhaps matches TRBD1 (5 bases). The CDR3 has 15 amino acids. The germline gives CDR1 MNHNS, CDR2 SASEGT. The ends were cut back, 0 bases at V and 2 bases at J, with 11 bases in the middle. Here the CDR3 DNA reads TGTGCCAGCAGTGAAGCAGGGAAGACAGCCTACGAGCAGTACTTC. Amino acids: CASSEAGKTAYEQYF.

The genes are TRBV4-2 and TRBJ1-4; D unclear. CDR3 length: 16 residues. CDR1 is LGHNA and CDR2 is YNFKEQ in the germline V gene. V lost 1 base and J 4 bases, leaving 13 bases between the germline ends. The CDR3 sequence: CASSQGGEGLNEKLFF. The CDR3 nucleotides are TGTGCCAGCAGCCAAGGCGGCGAGGGTCTTAATGAAAAACTGTTTTTT.

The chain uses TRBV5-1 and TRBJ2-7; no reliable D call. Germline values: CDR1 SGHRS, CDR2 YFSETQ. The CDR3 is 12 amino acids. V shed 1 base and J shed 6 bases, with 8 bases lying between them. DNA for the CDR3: TGCGCCAGCAGCTTGATGGTCGGCGAGCAGTACTTC. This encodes CASSLMVGEQYF.

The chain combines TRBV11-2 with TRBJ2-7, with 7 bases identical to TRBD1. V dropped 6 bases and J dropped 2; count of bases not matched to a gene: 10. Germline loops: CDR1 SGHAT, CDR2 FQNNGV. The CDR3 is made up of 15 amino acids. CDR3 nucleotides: TGTGCCAGCAGAGTGATTCGGGACAGAACCTACGAGCAGTACTTC. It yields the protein CASRVIRDRTYEQYF.

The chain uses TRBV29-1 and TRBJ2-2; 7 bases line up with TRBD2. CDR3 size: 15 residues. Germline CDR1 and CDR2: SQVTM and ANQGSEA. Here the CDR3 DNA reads TGCAGTGCCGTTGCTAGCGGCACATTCACCGGGGAGCTGTTTTTT. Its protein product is CSAVASGTFTGELFF.

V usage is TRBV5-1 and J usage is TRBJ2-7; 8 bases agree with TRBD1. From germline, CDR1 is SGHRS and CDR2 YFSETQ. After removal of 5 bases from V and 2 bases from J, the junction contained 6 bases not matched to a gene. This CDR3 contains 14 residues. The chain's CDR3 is CASRITGGPYEQYF. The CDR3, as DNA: TGCGCCAGCAGGATAACAGGGGGGCCCTACGAGCAGTACTTC.

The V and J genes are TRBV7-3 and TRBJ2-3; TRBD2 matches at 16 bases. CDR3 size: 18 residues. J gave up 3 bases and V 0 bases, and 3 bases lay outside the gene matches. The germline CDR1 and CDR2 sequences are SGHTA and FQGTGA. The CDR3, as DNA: TGTGCCAGCAGCTTAACCCCGGGACTAGCGGGAGGGACAGATACGCAGTATTTT. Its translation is CASSLTPGLAGGTDTQYF. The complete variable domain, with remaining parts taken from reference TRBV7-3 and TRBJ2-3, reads GAGVSQTPSNKVTEKGKYVELRCDPISGHTALYWYRQSLGQGPEFLIYFQGTGAADDSGLPNDRFFAVRPEGSVSTLKIQRTERGDSAVYLCASSLTPGLAGGTDTQYFGPGTRLTVL.

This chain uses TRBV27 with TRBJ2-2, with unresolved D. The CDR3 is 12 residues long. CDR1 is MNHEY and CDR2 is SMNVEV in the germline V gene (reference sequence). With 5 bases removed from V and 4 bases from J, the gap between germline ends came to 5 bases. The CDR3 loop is CASSPSTGELFF. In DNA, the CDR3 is TGTGCCAGCAGTCCCTCCACCGGGGAGCTGTTTTTT.

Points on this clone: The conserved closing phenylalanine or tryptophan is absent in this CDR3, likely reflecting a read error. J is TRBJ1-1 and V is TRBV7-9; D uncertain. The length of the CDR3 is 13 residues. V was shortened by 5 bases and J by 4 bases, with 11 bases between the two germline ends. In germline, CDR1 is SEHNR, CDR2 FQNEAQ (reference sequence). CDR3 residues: CASSARRATEAFS. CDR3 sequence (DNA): TGTGCCAGCAGCGCTCGGAGGGCCACTGAAGCTTTCTCT.

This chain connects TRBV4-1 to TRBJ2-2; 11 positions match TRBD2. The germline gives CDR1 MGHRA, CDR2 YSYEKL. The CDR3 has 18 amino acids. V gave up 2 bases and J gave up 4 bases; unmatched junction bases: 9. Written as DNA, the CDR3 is TGCGCCAGCAGCCAAAGCCCCGCCGGGACTAGCGGCACCGGGGAGCTGTTTTTT. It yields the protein CASSQSPAGTSGTGELFF.

For the CDR3, the DNA is TGTGCCAGCAGTTACGGCTGGTCAGGGCCAGAGACCCAGTACTTC. This encodes CASSYGWSGPETQYF. The chain recombines TRBV6-5 with TRBJ2-5, with D perhaps TRBD1 (5 bases). The ends were cut back, 2 bases at V and 4 bases at J, with 14 bases in the middle. Per germline, CDR1 MNHEY and CDR2 SVGAGI. This CDR3 has 15 residues.

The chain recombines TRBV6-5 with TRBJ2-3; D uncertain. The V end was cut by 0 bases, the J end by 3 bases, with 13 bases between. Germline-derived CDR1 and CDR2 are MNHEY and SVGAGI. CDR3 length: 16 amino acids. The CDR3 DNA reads TGTGCCAGCAGTTACTCGGTCCCACCTCTAACAGATACGCAGTATTTT. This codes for CASSYSVPPLTDTQYF.